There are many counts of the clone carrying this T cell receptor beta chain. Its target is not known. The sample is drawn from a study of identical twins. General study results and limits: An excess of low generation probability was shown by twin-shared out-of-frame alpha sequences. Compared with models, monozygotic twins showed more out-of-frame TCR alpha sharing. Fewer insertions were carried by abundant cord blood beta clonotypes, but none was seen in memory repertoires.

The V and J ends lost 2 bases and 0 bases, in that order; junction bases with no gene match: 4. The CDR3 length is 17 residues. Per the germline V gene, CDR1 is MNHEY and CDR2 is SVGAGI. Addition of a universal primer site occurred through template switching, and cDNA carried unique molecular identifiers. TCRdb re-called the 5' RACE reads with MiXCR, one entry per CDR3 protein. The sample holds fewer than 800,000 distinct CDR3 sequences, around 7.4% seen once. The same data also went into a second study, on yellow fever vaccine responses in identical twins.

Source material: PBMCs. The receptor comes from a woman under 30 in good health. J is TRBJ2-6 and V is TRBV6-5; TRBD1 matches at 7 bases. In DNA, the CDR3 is TGTGCCAGCAGTTACCGGGACAGTAGCTCTGGGGCCAACGTCCTGACTTTC. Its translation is CASSYRDSSSGANVLTF.